This T cell receptor (beta chain) appears in the sequencing data of a study of T cell repertoires in cytomegalovirus infection. Study information: CMV infection and matching HLA type were both indicated by public TCR beta signatures.

With 4 bases clipped from V and 5 bases from J, the junction kept 9 bases outside the gene matches. The CDR3 extends over 16 amino acids. Looked up from germline, CDR1 is ENHRY and CDR2 is SYGVKD. This clonotype was found many times. Its antigen is currently unknown. Study-level results: The ex vivo response showed dominance by HLA-C-restricted CMV-specific TCR beta clonotypes. Cumulated frequencies of public TCR beta families served to identify carriers of CMV plus the relevant HLA.

TCRdb reanalysed the reads using MiXCR and keeps one entry per CDR3 protein. In the table there are about 490,000 distinct CDR3 sequences, approximately 10% of which are singletons. The TCR was taken from a human donor in good health (CMV status not recorded). Some clones in this sample may be carry-over from other donors' samples. V usage is TRBV10-3 and J usage is TRBJ2-2, with TRBD1 matching over 8 bases. The sequencing input was PBMCs. This CDR3 is CAISGGQGARTGELFF. The DNA for the CDR3 is TGTGCCATCAGTGGGGGCCAGGGGGCGAGGACCGGGGAGCTGTTTTTT.